Below, 23 T cell receptor beta chains from the same sample are listed, as sequenced in a study of T-cell memory formation after mild COVID-19. TCRdb fed the 5' RACE reads into MiXCR, producing one record per CDR3 protein. The sample holds approximately 290,000 distinct CDR3 sequences, around 8% seen once. Sequenced: PBMCs or a T cell subset sorted from them (not recorded which). These receptors were obtained from a man in his late teens or twenties who had mild COVID-19 (a few samples of this study predate the infection). Cell type and time point are not known.

This clonotype occurred a few times. V and J are TRBV5-5 and TRBJ2-7, with D tentatively TRBD2 (6 bases). Trimming pared 6 bases from V and 2 bases from J, leaving 9 bases between. Germline V gene data show CDR1 as SGHKS and CDR2 as YYEKEE (reference sequence). The CDR3 contains 12 residues. The CDR3: CASTRGAYEQYF. The CDR3 bases are TGTGCCAGCACACGCGGGGCCTACGAGCAGTACTTC.

This clonotype was counted between two and nine times. The chain combines TRBV19 with TRBJ2-1; the D gene is possibly TRBD2 (6 bases). The CDR3 is 12 amino acids. V was shortened by 8 bases and J by 8 bases, with 13 bases between the two germline ends. Per the germline V gene, CDR1 is LNHDA and CDR2 is SQIVND (reference sequence). The CDR3 DNA reads TGTGCCAGTCGGCGGGGATTGGATGAGCAGTTCTTC. It is translated as CASRRGLDEQFF.

About this clonotype: The junction and the germline gene differ at one end; a read error may be behind it. This chain links TRBV19 with TRBJ2-1, with 8 bases aligning to TRBD1. Germline CDR1 and CDR2: LNHDA and SQIVND (reference sequence). The CDR3 runs to 13 residues. Here the CDR3 DNA reads TGTGCCAGTAGTATGGGGGACCAGGGGGCCCTCGTCTTC. This gives the protein CASSMGDQGALVF.

In its sample, this clonotype was seen many times. The chain combines TRBV5-1 with TRBJ2-3; unclear D gene. Trimming cost V 1 base and J 3 bases, with 6 bases left between them. Looked up from germline, CDR1 is SGHRS and CDR2 is YFSETQ. The CDR3 covers 13 residues. The CDR3 region is CASSLPTTDTQYF. The CDR3 nucleotides read TGCGCCAGCAGCTTGCCTACTACAGATACGCAGTATTTT.

J is TRBJ2-5 and V is TRBV11-2; no clear D gene. Germline lookup yields CDR1 SGHAT and CDR2 FQNNGV. The CDR3 sequence is 13 residues long. V was trimmed by 1 base and J by 6 bases, leaving 9 bases between them. The CDR3 sequence is CASSLGGRQTQYF. Written as DNA, the CDR3 is TGTGCCAGCAGCTTAGGGGGTCGCCAGACCCAGTACTTC. Full variable domain (missing parts from reference TRBV11-2 and TRBJ2-5): EAGVAQSPRYKIIEKRQSVAFWCNPISGHATLYWYQQILGQGPKLLIQFQNNGVVDDSQLPKDRFSAERLKGVDSTLKIQPAKLEDSAVYLCASSLGGRQTQYFGPGTRLLVL.

This clonotype was observed a few times. The rearrangement links TRBV7-9 to TRBJ2-7, with D perhaps assigned TRBD1 or TRBD2 (5 bases each). V was trimmed by 5 bases and J by 4 bases, leaving 24 bases between them. The CDR3 runs to 17 residues. CDR1 and CDR2 (germline): SEHNR, FQNEAQ (reference sequence). This chain's CDR3 is CASSLEARDHPAYEQYV. The DNA for the CDR3 is TGTGCCAGCAGCCTTGAGGCCCGGGACCACCCAGCATACGAGCAGTACGTC.

This clonotype was counted only a few times. The chain carries TRBV27 and TRBJ2-1; D gene unclear. CDR3 length: 13 amino acids. Germline V lookup: CDR1 MNHEY, CDR2 SMNVEV (reference sequence). The ends were cut back, 6 bases at V and 7 bases at J, with 13 bases in the middle. CDR3 amino acids: CASRRAAANEQFF. The CDR3 nucleotides are TGTGCCAGCAGAAGGGCAGCTGCGAATGAGCAGTTCTTC.

The table lists this clonotype with many counts. The rearrangement joins TRBV12-3 or TRBV12-4 to TRBJ1-5, with D possibly TRBD1 on 5 matching bases. There are 16 residues in the CDR3. V was cut by 7 bases and J by 4 bases, with 20 bases left in between. CDR3 residues: CASTPRARGFNQPQHF. DNA for the CDR3: TGTGCCAGCACCCCGAGGGCCCGGGGGTTTAATCAGCCCCAGCATTTT.

This clonotype came up a few times. The chain recombines TRBV11-1 with TRBJ2-1; D possibly corresponds to TRBD2 (5 bases). CDR3 length: 14 amino acids. Germline V CDR1 and CDR2: SGHAT, FQDESV (reference sequence). The V gene lost 7 bases and the J gene lost 6 bases, with 16 bases spanning the gap. The CDR3: CASNPTGIVNEQFF. The CDR3 DNA reads as TGTGCCAGCAACCCAACGGGGATCGTCAATGAGCAGTTCTTC.

The chain has TRBV27 and TRBJ2-1, with 10 bases lining up with TRBD2. The germline V gene encodes CDR1 MNHEY and CDR2 SMNVEV (reference sequence). V was pared by 8 bases and J by 3 bases, with 4 bases of the junction left unmatched. There are 14 residues in the CDR3. Written as DNA, the CDR3 is TGTGCCAGCTCCGGGACTAGCGTCTACAATGAGCAGTTCTTC. Its protein product is CASSGTSVYNEQFF.

The J gene is TRBJ2-1, the V gene TRBV2; possibly TRBD2 for D (5 bases). Germline V lookup: CDR1 SNHLY, CDR2 FYNNEI. V was cut by 3 bases and J by 5 bases, with 11 bases left in between. This CDR3 is 14 amino acids long. CDR3 bases: TGTGCCAGCAGTGAGGTTAGCGAGGACAATGAGCAGTTCTTC. Translation: CASSEVSEDNEQFF.

This clonotype was seen a few times. The chain employs TRBV7-2 and TRBJ2-7, with no clear D. Trimming pared 3 bases from V and 1 base from J, leaving 10 bases between. The CDR3 runs to 14 residues. Germline values: CDR1 SGHTA, CDR2 FQGNSA. In nucleotides, the CDR3 is TGTGCCAGCAGCTTTGTTGGCAGATCCTACGAGCAGTACTTC. Translated: CASSFVGRSYEQYF.

In this sample, this clonotype turned up many times. The chain links TRBV6-5 to TRBJ2-2, with 10 bases that match TRBD1. This CDR3 has 15 amino acids. The germline V gene encodes CDR1 MNHEY and CDR2 SVGAGI. The J segment lost 7 bases and the V segment lost 3 bases, leaving 5 bases of the junction unmatched. The CDR3 region has the DNA TGTGCCAGCAGTTATCGGGACAGGGGTCGCGGGGAGCTGTTTTTT. Encoded protein: CASSYRDRGRGELFF.

The chain employs TRBV12-3 or TRBV12-4 and TRBJ2-1; no firm D call. V was cut by 2 bases and J by 9 bases, with 14 bases left in between. This CDR3 contains 14 residues. CDR3 DNA sequence: TGTGCCAGCAGTTTATATTTCGCGACGGGTGAGCAGTTCTTC. Translating gives CASSLYFATGEQFF.

This clonotype was observed at least ten times. The rearrangement links TRBV28 to TRBJ1-2, with 10 bases aligning to TRBD1. V lost 3 bases to trimming and J lost 4 bases; unmatched junction nucleotides: 11. The germline gives CDR1 MDHEN, CDR2 SYDVKM. The CDR3 is 17 residues long. CDR3 protein: CASSLRKRTGGLYGYTF. The DNA of the CDR3 is TGTGCCAGCAGTTTGAGGAAGAGGACAGGGGGTCTCTATGGCTACACCTTC.

The chain recombines TRBV20-1 with TRBJ1-5; D is possibly TRBD1 (6 bases). This CDR3 contains 14 residues. Between the trimmed V and J ends, which lost 0 bases and 4 bases, there was a span of 10 bases. The germline gives CDR1 DFQATT, CDR2 SNEGSKA (reference sequence). The chain's CDR3 is CSARDGTSNQPQHF. In DNA, the CDR3 is TGCAGTGCTAGAGACGGGACATCTAATCAGCCCCAGCATTTT.

This clonotype was seen ten or more times. V is TRBV9 and J is TRBJ2-1; D is unresolved. This CDR3 region has 13 residues. The germline gives CDR1 SGDLS, CDR2 YYNGEE. V was pared by 2 bases and J by 8 bases, with 11 bases between. Here the CDR3 DNA reads TGTGCCAGCAGCGTGGAAGGACGGGATGAGCAGTTCTTC. Translating it yields CASSVEGRDEQFF.

This clonotype was detected many times. V gene TRBV29-1 combines with J gene TRBJ2-3; D might be TRBD2 (7 bases). V gave up 4 bases and J gave up 5 bases, with 10 bases separating them. The CDR3 has 12 residues. Germline CDR1 SQVTM, CDR2 ANQGSEA. CDR3 loop: CSVAGGRDTQYF. The CDR3 nucleotides read TGCAGCGTTGCCGGGGGGCGAGATACGCAGTATTTT.

V is TRBV11-2 and J is TRBJ2-2; D unresolved. The ends were cut back, 5 bases at V and 0 bases at J, with 10 bases in the middle. Germline CDR1 SGHAT, CDR2 FQNNGV. CDR3 length equals 15 residues. CDR3 residues: CASSTVVANTGELFF. The CDR3 DNA reads TGTGCCAGCAGCACCGTCGTCGCGAACACCGGGGAGCTGTTTTTT.

This chain connects TRBV20-1 to TRBJ1-5; the match to TRBD1 covers 9 bases. There are 13 residues in the CDR3. Germline loops: CDR1 DFQATT, CDR2 SNEGSKA (reference sequence). With 6 bases clipped from V and 6 bases from J, the junction kept 6 bases outside the gene matches. The CDR3 nucleotides are TGCAGTGCCATGGGACAGGGTCGTCAGCCCCAGCATTTT. As protein: CSAMGQGRQPQHF.

This clonotype was detected only a few times. The rearrangement uses TRBV25-1 and TRBJ2-4; 8 bases align to TRBD2. With V trimmed by 4 bases and J by 8 bases, 4 bases remained unmatched. Germline V gene lookup returns CDR1 MGHDK and CDR2 SYGVNS. This CDR3 is 13 amino acids long. CDR3 DNA sequence: TGTGCCAGCAGTGTTTTCGGGAGGGACATTCAGTACTTC. Translation: CASSVFGRDIQYF.

This sequence joins TRBV18 and TRBJ1-2, with D possibly TRBD1 on 6 matching bases. Trimming left V 3 bases short and J 0 bases short, with 11 bases between. This CDR3 contains 15 residues. The V gene's germline CDR1 is KGHSH and CDR2 LQKENI. CDR3 in DNA: TGTGCCAGCTCACCCTCTACAGGGACTAACTATGGCTACACCTTC. This encodes CASSPSTGTNYGYTF.

This clonotype was observed a few times. The V gene is TRBV7-6, the J gene TRBJ2-1; D ambiguous. The CDR3 covers 17 residues. V lost 0 bases, J lost 0 bases, and 12 bases lay in between. Germline CDR1 reads SGHVS; CDR2 reads FNYEAQ. The CDR3 nucleotides are TGTGCCAGCAGCTTAGCGCAGTGGGCTAGCTCCTACAATGAGCAGTTCTTC. Translated, it gives CASSLAQWASSYNEQFF. The full variable domain, with the rest looked up from reference TRBV7-6 and TRBJ2-1, is GAGVSQSPRYKVTKRGQDVALRCDPISGHVSLYWYRQALGQGPEFLTYFNYEAQQDKSGLPNDRFSAERPEGSISTLTIQRTEQRDSAMYRCASSLAQWASSYNEQFFGPGTRLTVL.